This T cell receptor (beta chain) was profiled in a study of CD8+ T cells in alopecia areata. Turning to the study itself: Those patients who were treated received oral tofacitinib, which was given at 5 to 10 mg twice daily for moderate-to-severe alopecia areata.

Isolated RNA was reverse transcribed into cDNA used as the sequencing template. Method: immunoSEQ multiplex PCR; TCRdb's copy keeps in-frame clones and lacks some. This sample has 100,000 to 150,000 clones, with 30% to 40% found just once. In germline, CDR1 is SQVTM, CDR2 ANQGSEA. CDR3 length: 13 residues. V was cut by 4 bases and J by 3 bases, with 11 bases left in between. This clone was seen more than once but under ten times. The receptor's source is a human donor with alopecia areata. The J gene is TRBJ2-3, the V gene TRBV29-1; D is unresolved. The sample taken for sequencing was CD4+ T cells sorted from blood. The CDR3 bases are TGCAGCGTTGTCCCCCACTGGACAGATACGCAGTATTTT. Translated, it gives CSVVPHWTDTQYF.